The present T cell receptor beta chain was sequenced within a study of shared clonotypes between healthy human individuals. The study, taken as a whole, reports: For naive CD4 cells, roughly 5% of clonotypes were shared across a handful of donors.

CDR3 length equals 17 residues. Germline lookup yields CDR1 SGDLS and CDR2 YYNGEE. V dropped 0 bases and J dropped 5; count of bases not matched to a gene: 12. This clone was seen only a few times. The target antigen is unknown. The donors, healthy adults who were HIV-negative, had experienced no recent acute infections or vaccinations. Every contributor of samples was a Caucasian grown-up residing in Nashville, Tennessee. In replicate PCRs of sorted subsets, roughly 200 ng DNA, approximately 28,000 T cell genomes, was used. Sequencing was performed with immunoSEQ multiplex PCR; in TCRdb, only in-frame clones are kept and a portion is missing. The sample records more than 850,000 clones, 70% to 80% being singletons.

Sequencing was carried out using memory CD4+ T cells from PBMCs. Subset in this sample: CD45RA-negative fraction. This receptor was obtained from a man younger than 30 in good health. Some clones in this sample may be carry-over from other donors' samples. The chain uses TRBV9 and TRBJ2-7, with 9 bases lining up with TRBD2. CDR3 sequence: CASSVAPHSGSMDEQYF. CDR3 DNA: TGTGCCAGCAGCGTAGCCCCGCATAGCGGGAGTATGGACGAGCAGTACTTC. Together with reference TRBV9 and TRBJ2-7, the CDR3 gives the full variable domain: DSGVTQTPKHLITATGQRVTLRCSPRSGDLSVYWYQQSLDQGLQFLIQYYNGEERAKGNILERFSAQQFPDLHSELNLSSLELGDSALYFCASSVAPHSGSMDEQYFGPGTRLTVT.